This TCR beta chain was documented in a study of blood T cell repertoires in COVID-19. Recruits, aged about 18 to 100 years, lived in 24 US areas. Participants' own reports of clinical history determined their cohort assignment. V lost 0 bases and J lost 3; bases outside the gene matches: 1. This CDR3 is built from 14 residues. The table came from immunoSEQ multiplex PCR; TCRdb's copy has only in-frame clones and leaves some out. This table holds 250,000 to 350,000 clones, nearly 90% found once. The sequence was collected from a woman in her twenties or thirties who had recovered from COVID-19. Sequencing input: PBMCs or T cells enriched from blood (not recorded which). This sequence joins TRBV23-1 and TRBJ2-7; TRBD1 aligns across 8 bases. TRBV23-1 is noted as an ORF with a role that remains uncertain. The CDR3 DNA sequence: TGCGCCAGCAGTCAATCTGGGACAGGCTACGAGCAGTACTTC. This sequence encodes CASSQSGTGYEQYF.